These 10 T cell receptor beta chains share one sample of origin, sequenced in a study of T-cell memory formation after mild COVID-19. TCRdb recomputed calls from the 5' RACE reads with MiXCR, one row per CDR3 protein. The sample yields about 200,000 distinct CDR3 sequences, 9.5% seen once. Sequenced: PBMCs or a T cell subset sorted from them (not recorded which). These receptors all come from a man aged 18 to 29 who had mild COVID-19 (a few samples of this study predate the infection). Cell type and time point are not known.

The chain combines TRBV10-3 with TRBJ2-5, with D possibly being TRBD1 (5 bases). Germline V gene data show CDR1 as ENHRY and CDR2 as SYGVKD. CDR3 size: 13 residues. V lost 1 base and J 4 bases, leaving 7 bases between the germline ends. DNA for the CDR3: TGTGCCATCAGTGAGTACCAGGGAGAGACCCAGTACTTC. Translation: CAISEYQGETQYF.

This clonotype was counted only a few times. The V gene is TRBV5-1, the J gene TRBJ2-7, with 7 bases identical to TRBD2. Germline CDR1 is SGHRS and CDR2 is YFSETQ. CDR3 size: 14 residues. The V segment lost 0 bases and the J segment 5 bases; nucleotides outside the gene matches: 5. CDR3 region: CASSLDGGWNEQYF. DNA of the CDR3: TGCGCCAGCAGCTTGGACGGGGGGTGGAACGAGCAGTACTTC.

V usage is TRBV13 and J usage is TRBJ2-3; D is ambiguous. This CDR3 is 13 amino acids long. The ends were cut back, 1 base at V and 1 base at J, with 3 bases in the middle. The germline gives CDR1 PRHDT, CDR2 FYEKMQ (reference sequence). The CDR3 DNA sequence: TGTGCCAGCAGCTTAGTTCGCACAGATACGCAGTATTTT. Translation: CASSLVRTDTQYF.

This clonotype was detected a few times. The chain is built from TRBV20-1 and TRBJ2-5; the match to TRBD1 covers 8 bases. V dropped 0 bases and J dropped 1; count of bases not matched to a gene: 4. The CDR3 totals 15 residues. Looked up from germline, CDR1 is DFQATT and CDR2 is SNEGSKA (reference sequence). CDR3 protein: CSARDGQGLQETQYF. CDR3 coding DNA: TGCAGTGCTAGAGACGGACAGGGTCTCCAAGAGACCCAGTACTTC.

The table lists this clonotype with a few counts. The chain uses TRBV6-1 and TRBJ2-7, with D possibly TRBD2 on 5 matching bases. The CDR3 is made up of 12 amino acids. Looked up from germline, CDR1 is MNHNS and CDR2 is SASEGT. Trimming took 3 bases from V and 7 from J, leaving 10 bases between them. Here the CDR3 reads CASSDFGLEQYV. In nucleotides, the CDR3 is TGTGCCAGCAGTGACTTCGGACTTGAGCAGTACGTC.

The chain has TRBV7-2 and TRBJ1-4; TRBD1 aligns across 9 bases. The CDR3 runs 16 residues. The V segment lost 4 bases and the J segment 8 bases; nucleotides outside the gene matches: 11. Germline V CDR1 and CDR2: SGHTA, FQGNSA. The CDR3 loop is CASSSWTGAGREKLFF. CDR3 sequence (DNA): TGTGCCAGCAGCTCCTGGACAGGGGCCGGAAGGGAAAAACTGTTTTTT.

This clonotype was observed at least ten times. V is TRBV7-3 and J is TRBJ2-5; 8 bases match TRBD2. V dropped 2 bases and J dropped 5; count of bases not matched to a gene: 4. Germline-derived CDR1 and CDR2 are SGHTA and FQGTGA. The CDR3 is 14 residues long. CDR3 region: CASSLRGGLETQYF. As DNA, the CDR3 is TGTGCCAGCAGCTTACGGGGGGGCCTGGAGACCCAGTACTTC. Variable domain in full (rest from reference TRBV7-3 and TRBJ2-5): GAGVSQTPSNKVTEKGKYVELRCDPISGHTALYWYRQSLGQGPEFLIYFQGTGAADDSGLPNDRFFAVRPEGSVSTLKIQRTERGDSAVYLCASSLRGGLETQYFGPGTRLLVL.

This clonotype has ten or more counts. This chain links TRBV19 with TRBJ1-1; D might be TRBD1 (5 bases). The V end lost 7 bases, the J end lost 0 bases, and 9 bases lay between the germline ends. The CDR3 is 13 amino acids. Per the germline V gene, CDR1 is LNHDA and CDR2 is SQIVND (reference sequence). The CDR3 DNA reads TGTGCCAGTACAGGACACTTGAACACTGAAGCTTTCTTT. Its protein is CASTGHLNTEAFF.

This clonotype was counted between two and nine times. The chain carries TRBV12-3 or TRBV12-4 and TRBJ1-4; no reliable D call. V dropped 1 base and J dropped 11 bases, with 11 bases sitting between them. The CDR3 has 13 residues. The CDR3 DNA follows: TGTGCCAGCAGTTTAGGTTTGGAAGATAAACTGTTTTTT. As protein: CASSLGLEDKLFF.

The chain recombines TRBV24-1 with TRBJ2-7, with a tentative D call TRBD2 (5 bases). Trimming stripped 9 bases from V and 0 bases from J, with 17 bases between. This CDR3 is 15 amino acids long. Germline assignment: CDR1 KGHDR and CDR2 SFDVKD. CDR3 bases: TGTGCCACCCCCGGCGAGGGCCGAACCTCCTACGAGCAGTACTTC. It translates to CATPGEGRTSYEQYF.